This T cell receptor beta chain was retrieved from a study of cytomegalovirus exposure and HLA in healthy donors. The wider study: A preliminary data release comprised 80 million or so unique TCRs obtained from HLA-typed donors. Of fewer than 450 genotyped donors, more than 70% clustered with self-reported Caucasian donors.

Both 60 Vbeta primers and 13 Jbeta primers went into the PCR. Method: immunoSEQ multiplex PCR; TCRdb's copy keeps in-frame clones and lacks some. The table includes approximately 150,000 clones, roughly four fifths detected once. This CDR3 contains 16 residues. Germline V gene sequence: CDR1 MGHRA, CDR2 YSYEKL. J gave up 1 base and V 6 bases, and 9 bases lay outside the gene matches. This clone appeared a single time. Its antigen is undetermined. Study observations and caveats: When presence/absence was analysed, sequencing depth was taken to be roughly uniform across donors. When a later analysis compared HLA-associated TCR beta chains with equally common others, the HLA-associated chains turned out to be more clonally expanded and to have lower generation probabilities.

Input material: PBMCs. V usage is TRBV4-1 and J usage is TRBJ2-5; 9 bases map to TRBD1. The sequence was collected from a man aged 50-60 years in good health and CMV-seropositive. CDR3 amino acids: CASSSSGQGTQETQYF. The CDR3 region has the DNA TGCGCCAGCAGTTCTTCCGGACAGGGGACCCAAGAGACCCAGTACTTC.